This TCR beta chain was recovered during a study of blood T cells in healthy people across ages. The study, taken as a whole, reports: Researchers judged that diversity estimates from one million T cells fell short of true values.

This clonotype was seen only a few times. No antigen is known for it. Next came a second PCR, run for about 6 to 11 cycles, which used a sample-barcoded 5' primer along with a J-beta primer mix. MiXCR, run by TCRdb on the 5' RACE reads, gives a single entry per CDR3 protein. The data contain 630,000 or so distinct CDR3 sequences, about 30% of them singletons. The CDR3 consists of 15 residues. The ends were cut back, 0 bases at V and 7 bases at J, with 13 bases in the middle. Looked up from germline, CDR1 is LGHDT and CDR2 is YNNKEL (reference sequence). This chain uses TRBV3-1 with TRBJ1-5, with D unresolved. This receptor was identified in a woman older than 75 in good health. The material sequenced was blood. CDR3: CASSQDGEGNQPQHF. DNA for the CDR3: TGTGCCAGCAGCCAAGATGGGGAGGGAAACCAGCCCCAGCATTTT.